A single sample gave rise to the 3 T cell receptor beta chains below, sequenced in a study of identical twins. TCRdb reanalysed the 5' RACE reads using MiXCR and keeps one entry per CDR3 protein. The sample lists around 670,000 distinct CDR3 sequences, 5.5% to 7.5% occurring once. The sample consisted of naive T cells sorted from blood. These receptors originate from a man aged 18 to 29 in good health.

The chain carries TRBV18 and TRBJ2-7; TRBD1 is a possible D gene (6 bases). Germline CDR1 reads KGHSH; CDR2 reads LQKENI. The CDR3 spans 13 residues. V lost 7 bases and J 1 base, leaving 11 bases between the germline ends. The CDR3 loop is CASFPTGSYEQYF. In DNA, the CDR3 is TGTGCCAGCTTCCCGACAGGATCCTACGAGCAGTACTTC.

Ten or more counts support this clonotype. The chain uses TRBV4-1 and TRBJ2-2; D call uncertain. Germline lookup yields CDR1 MGHRA and CDR2 YSYEKL. Trimming took 1 base from V and 3 from J, leaving 12 bases between them. This CDR3 spans 16 amino acids. The CDR3 nucleotides are TGCGCCAGCAGCCAAGGAACCGGGTCATACACCGGGGAGCTGTTTTTT. Protein: CASSQGTGSYTGELFF.

This clonotype was seen at least ten times. The rearrangement uses TRBV20-1 and TRBJ1-2; D uncertain. Trimming left V 3 bases short and J 8 bases short, with 10 bases between. From germline, CDR1 is DFQATT and CDR2 SNEGSKA (reference sequence). The CDR3 consists of 11 residues. This chain's CDR3 is CSASDGKGYTF. CDR3 nucleotides: TGCAGTGCTAGCGACGGGAAGGGCTACACCTTC.